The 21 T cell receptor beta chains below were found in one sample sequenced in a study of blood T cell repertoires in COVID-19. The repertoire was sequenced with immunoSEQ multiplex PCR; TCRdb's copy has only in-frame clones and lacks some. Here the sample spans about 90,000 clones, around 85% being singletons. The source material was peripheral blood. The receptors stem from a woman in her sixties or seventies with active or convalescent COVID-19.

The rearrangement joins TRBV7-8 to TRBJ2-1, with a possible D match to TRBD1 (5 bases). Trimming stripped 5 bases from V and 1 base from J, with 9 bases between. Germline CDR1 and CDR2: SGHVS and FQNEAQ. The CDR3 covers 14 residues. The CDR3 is CASSKQDSYNEQFF. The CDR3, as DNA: TGTGCCAGCAGCAAACAGGATTCCTACAATGAGCAGTTCTTC.

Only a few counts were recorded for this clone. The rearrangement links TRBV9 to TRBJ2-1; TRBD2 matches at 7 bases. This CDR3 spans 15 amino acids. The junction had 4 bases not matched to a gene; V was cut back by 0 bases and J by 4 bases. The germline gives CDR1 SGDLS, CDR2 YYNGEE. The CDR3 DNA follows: TGTGCCAGCAGCGTAGCGGAGCGGGGTTACAATGAGCAGTTCTTC. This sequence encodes CASSVAERGYNEQFF.

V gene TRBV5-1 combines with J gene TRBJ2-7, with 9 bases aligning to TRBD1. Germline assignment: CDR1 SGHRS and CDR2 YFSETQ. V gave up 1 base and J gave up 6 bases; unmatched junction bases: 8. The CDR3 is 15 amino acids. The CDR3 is CASSLNGQGRREQYF. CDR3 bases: TGCGCCAGCAGCTTGAATGGACAGGGGCGACGCGAGCAGTACTTC.

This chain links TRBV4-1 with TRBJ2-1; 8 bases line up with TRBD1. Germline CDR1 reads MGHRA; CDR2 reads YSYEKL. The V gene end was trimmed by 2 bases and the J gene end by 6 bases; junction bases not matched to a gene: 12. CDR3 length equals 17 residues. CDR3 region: CASSQSLGQGIFNEQFF. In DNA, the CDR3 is TGCGCCAGCAGCCAAAGCCTCGGACAGGGAATATTCAATGAGCAGTTCTTC.

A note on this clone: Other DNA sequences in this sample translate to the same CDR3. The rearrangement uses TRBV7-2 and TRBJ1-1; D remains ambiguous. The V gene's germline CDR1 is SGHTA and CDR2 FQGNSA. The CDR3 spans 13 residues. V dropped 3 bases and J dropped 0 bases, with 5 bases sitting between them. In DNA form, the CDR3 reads TGTGCCAGCAGCTTCTCGGTGAACACTGAAGCTTTCTTT. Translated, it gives CASSFSVNTEAFF.

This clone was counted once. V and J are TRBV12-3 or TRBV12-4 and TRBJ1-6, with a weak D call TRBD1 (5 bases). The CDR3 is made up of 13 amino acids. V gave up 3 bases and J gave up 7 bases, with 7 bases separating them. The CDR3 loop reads CASSLGQNSPLHF. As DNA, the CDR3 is TGTGCCAGCAGTTTGGGGCAAAATTCACCCCTCCACTTT.

The CDR3 nucleotides read TGCGCCAGCAGCAACCCAACCGGGACAGGGGGCGCCTCACCCCTCCACTTT. It specifies CASSNPTGTGGASPLHF. The chain uses TRBV5-1 and TRBJ1-6, with TRBD1 matching 12 bases. V dropped 4 bases and J dropped 10; count of bases not matched to a gene: 12. There are 17 residues in the CDR3. CDR1 and CDR2 from the germline V gene are SGHRS and YFSETQ.

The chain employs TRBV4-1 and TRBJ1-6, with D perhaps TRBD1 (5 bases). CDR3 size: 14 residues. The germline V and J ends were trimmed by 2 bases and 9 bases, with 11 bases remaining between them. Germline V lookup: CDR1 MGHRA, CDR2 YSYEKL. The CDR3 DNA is TGCGCCAGCAGCCAACCGGGGGGGTTTTCACCCCTCCACTTT. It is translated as CASSQPGGFSPLHF.

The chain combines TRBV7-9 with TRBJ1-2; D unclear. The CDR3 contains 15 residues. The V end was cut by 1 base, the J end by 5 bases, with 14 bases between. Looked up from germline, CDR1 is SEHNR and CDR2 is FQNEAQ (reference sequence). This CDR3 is CASSLVRTVEYGYTF. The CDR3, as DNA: TGTGCCAGCAGCTTAGTGAGAACAGTCGAATATGGCTACACCTTC.

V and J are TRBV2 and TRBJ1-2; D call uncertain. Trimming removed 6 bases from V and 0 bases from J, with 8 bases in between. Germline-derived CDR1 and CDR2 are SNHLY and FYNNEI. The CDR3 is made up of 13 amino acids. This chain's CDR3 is CASREESNYGYTF. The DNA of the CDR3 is TGTGCCAGCAGGGAGGAGTCTAACTATGGCTACACCTTC. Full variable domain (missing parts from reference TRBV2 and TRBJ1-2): EPEVTQTPSHQVTQMGQEVILRCVPISNHLYFYWYRQILGQKVEFLVSFYNNEISEKSEIFDDQFSVERPDGSNFTLKIRSTKLEDSAMYFCASREESNYGYTFGSGTRLTVV.

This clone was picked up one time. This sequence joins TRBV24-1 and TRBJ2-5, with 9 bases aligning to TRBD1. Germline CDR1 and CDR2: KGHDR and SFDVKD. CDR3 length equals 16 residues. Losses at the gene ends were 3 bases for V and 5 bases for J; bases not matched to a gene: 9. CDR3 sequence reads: CATSDVNRGLGETQYF. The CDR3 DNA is TGTGCCACCAGTGATGTTAACAGGGGGCTGGGGGAGACCCAGTACTTC.

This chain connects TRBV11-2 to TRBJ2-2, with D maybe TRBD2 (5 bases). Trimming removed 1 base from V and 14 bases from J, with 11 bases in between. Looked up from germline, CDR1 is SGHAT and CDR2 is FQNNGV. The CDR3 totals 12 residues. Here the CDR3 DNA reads TGTGCCAGCAGCTTAGCGGGAAGTGTACTGTTTTTT. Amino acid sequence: CASSLAGSVLFF.

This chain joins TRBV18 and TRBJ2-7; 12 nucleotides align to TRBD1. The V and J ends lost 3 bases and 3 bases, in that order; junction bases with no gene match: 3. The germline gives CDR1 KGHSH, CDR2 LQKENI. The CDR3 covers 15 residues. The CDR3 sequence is CASSPGTGGVYEQYF. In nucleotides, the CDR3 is TGTGCCAGCTCACCCGGGACAGGGGGCGTCTACGAGCAGTACTTC. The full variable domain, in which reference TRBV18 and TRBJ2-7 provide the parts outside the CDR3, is NAGVMQNPRHLVRRRGQEARLRCSPMKGHSHVYWYRQLPEEGLKFMVYLQKENIIDESGMPKERFSAEFPKEGPSILRIQQVVRGDSAAYFCASSPGTGGVYEQYFGPGTRLTVT.

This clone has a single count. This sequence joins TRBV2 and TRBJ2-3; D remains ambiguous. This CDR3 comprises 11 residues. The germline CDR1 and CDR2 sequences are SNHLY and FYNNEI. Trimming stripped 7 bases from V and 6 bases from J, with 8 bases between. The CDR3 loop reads CASMRWDTQYF. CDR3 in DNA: TGTGCCAGCATGCGGTGGGATACGCAGTATTTT.

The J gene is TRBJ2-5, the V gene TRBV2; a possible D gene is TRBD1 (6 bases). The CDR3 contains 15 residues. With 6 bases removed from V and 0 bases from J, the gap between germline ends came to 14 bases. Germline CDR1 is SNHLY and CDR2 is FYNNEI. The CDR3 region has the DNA TGTGCCAGCAGGGGACAAACAATCCACCAAGAGACCCAGTACTTC. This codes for CASRGQTIHQETQYF.

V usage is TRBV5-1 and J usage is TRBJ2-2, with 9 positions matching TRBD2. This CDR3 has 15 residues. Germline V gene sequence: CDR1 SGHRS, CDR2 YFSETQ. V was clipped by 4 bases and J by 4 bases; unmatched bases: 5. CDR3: CASSQGLAATGELFF. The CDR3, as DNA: TGCGCCAGCAGCCAGGGACTAGCAGCCACCGGGGAGCTGTTTTTT.

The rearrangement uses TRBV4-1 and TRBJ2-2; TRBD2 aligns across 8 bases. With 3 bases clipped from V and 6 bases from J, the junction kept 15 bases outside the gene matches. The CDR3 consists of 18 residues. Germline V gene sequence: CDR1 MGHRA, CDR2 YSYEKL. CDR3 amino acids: CASSHAPSGGFFAGELFF. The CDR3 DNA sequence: TGCGCCAGCAGCCACGCACCGTCGGGGGGGTTTTTTGCCGGGGAGCTGTTTTTT.

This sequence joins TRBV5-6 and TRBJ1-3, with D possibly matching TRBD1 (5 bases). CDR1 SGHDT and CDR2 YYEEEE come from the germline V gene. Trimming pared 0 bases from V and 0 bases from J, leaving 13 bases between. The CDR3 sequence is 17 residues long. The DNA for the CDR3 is TGTGCCAGCAGCTTGGAGGGGTTGGGCCTCTCTGGAAACACCATATATTTT. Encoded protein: CASSLEGLGLSGNTIYF.

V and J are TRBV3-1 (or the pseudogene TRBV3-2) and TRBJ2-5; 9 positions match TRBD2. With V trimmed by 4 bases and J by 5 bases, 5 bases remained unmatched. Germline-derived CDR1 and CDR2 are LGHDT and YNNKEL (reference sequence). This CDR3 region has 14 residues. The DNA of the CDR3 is TGTGCCAGCAGCCCGGCGGGGGGGCATGAGACCCAGTACTTC. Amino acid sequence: CASSPAGGHETQYF.

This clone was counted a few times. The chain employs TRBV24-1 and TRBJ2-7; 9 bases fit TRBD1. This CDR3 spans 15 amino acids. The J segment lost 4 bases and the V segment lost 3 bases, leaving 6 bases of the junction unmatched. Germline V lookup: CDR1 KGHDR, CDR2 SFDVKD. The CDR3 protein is CATSDGGQGGYEQYF. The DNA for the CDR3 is TGTGCCACCAGTGATGGGGGACAGGGTGGTTACGAGCAGTACTTC.

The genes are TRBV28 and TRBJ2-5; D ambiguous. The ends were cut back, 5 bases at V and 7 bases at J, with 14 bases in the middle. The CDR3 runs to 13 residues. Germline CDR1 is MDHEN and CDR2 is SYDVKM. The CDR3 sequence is CASSPPEYATQYF. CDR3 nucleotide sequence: TGTGCCAGCAGTCCCCCCGAGTACGCGACCCAGTACTTC.